These 16 T cell receptor beta chains were all obtained from the same sample, sequenced in a study of T cell repertoires in cytomegalovirus infection. Antigens of these TCRs are unknown. MiXCR, applied by TCRdb to the reads, yields one record per CDR3 protein. The table lists roughly 920,000 distinct CDR3 sequences, approximately 31% of them singletons, with roughly 13% in the top ten. The sequences come from cultured CD8+ T cells from PBMCs, collected from culture after CMV antigen stimulation. Every receptor here comes from a human donor in good health (CMV status not recorded). Some clones in this sample may be carry-over from other donors' samples.

This clonotype was seen at least ten times. The chain joins TRBV7-9 to TRBJ2-5, with a weak D call TRBD1 (5 bases). Germline lookup yields CDR1 SEHNR and CDR2 FQNEAQ (reference sequence). The CDR3 has 16 amino acids. V gave up 3 bases and J gave up 4 bases, with 18 bases separating them. The CDR3 coding sequence is TGTGCCAGCAGCTTGGGGCCGGCCCATTCGGGAGAGACCCAGTACTTC. Translating it yields CASSLGPAHSGETQYF.

This clonotype was seen repeatedly, ten times or more. The chain is built from TRBV5-4 and TRBJ1-4; D perhaps matches TRBD1 (6 bases). CDR1 and CDR2 from the germline V gene are SGHNT and YYREEE (reference sequence). This CDR3 is built from 14 residues. V was pared by 4 bases and J by 6 bases, with 13 bases between. The CDR3 DNA sequence: TGTGCCAGCAGCGGAGGGGGTGGATATGAAAAACTGTTTTTT. It is translated as CASSGGGGYEKLFF. The variable domain in full, completed from reference TRBV5-4 and TRBJ1-4, reads ETGVTQSPTHLIKTRGQQVTLRCSSQSGHNTVSWYQQALGQGPQFIFQYYREEENGRGNFPPRFSGLQFPNYSSELNVNALELDDSALYLCASSGGGGYEKLFFGSGTQLSVL.

This clonotype was seen a few times. The chain links TRBV28 to TRBJ2-3; either TRBD1 or TRBD2 may fit D (5 bases each). With 3 bases removed from V and 3 bases from J, the gap between germline ends came to 16 bases. CDR3 length: 16 residues. Per germline, CDR1 MDHEN and CDR2 SYDVKM. The CDR3 region is CASSFPPSEGTDTQYF. The CDR3 region has the DNA TGTGCCAGCAGTTTTCCACCCTCCGAGGGGACAGATACGCAGTATTTT.

This clonotype was seen a handful of times. The gene calls are TRBV10-3 and TRBJ1-1; TRBD1 might be the D (5 bases). Trimming left V 6 bases short and J 5 bases short, with 19 bases between. CDR3 length: 15 residues. Germline V gene lookup returns CDR1 ENHRY and CDR2 SYGVKD. CDR3 in DNA: TGTGCCATCAGGATAACCCCAAGGGACCGGACTGAAGCTTTCTTT. Translating gives CAIRITPRDRTEAFF.

DNA of the CDR3: TGTGCCACCAGTGATTTCAGTCGACGTGACACCGGGGAGCTGTTTTTT. Protein product: CATSDFSRRDTGELFF. The V gene is TRBV24-1, the J gene TRBJ2-2; D is uncertain. Germline CDR1 KGHDR, CDR2 SFDVKD. The CDR3 runs to 16 residues. Between the trimmed V and J ends, which lost 1 base and 3 bases, there was a span of 11 bases.

This chain joins TRBV20-1 and TRBJ2-7; 7 bases map to TRBD1. The CDR3 is 11 amino acids. V was clipped by 5 bases and J by 5 bases; unmatched bases: 3. CDR1 is DFQATT and CDR2 is SNEGSKA in the germline V gene (reference sequence). CDR3 loop: CSASQGDEQYV. The DNA of the CDR3 is TGCAGTGCTTCCCAGGGGGACGAGCAGTACGTC.

V and J are TRBV7-9 and TRBJ2-5; D gene ambiguous. CDR1 SEHNR and CDR2 FQNEAQ come from the germline V gene (reference sequence). This CDR3 is built from 10 residues. V shed 7 bases and J shed 5 bases, with 5 bases lying between them. The CDR3 spells CASNPETQYF. CDR3 nucleotide sequence: TGTGCCAGCAACCCGGAGACCCAGTACTTC.

This clonotype was seen only once. V is TRBV6-1 and J is TRBJ1-2, with TRBD1 as a possible D gene (5 bases). There are 14 residues in the CDR3. CDR1 is MNHNS, CDR2 SASEGT, per germline. V dropped 5 bases and J dropped 4 bases, with 14 bases sitting between them. Written as DNA, the CDR3 is TGTGCCAGCAGTTACCACAGGCAGCCCTATGGCTACACCTTC. It codes for CASSYHRQPYGYTF.

This clonotype was detected many times. V usage is TRBV7-4 and J usage is TRBJ2-7; a weak D match, TRBD1 (6 bases). The CDR3 loop spans 11 amino acids. Germline CDR1 is SGHVT and CDR2 is SQSDAQ. Trimming pared 8 bases from V and 1 base from J, leaving 6 bases between. The CDR3 is CASGQSYEQYV. As DNA, the CDR3 is TGTGCCAGCGGACAGTCCTACGAGCAGTACGTC.

The J gene is TRBJ1-1, the V gene TRBV4-1; D unresolved. The ends were cut back, 0 bases at V and 2 bases at J, with 7 bases in the middle. Germline lookup yields CDR1 MGHRA and CDR2 YSYEKL. This CDR3 comprises 14 residues. CDR3 DNA sequence: TGCGCCAGCAGCCAAGAGAAGAGTAACACTGAAGCTTTCTTT. Amino acids: CASSQEKSNTEAFF.

The V gene is TRBV29-1, the J gene TRBJ2-3; D is possibly TRBD2 (6 bases). Trimming removed 3 bases at V and 0 bases at J, with 10 bases between. The germline CDR1 and CDR2 sequences are SQVTM and ANQGSEA. This CDR3 region has 14 residues. CDR3 in DNA: TGCAGCGTTGAGGGGGGAGTTAGCACAGATACGCAGTATTTT. Translated: CSVEGGVSTDTQYF.

CDR3 coding DNA: TGTGCCAGCAGCCTCCCCCGACAGGGGGAAGCTTTCTTT. Encoded protein: CASSLPRQGEAFF. This chain uses TRBV5-3 with TRBJ1-1, with 8 bases fitting TRBD1. TRBV5-3 counts as an open reading frame of uncertain function. The CDR3 has 13 residues. V dropped 8 bases and J dropped 8; count of bases not matched to a gene: 11.

In its sample, this clonotype was seen a few times. The rearrangement links TRBV5-8 to TRBJ2-3, with 9 bases that match TRBD2. Germline V CDR1 and CDR2: SGHTS, YDEGEE. The CDR3 runs to 16 residues. Germline trimming cut 3 bases from V and 2 bases from J; bases unmatched to any gene: 7. For the CDR3, the DNA is TGTGCCAGCAGCTCCCTAGCGGGGCTCTACACAGATACGCAGTATTTT. This codes for CASSSLAGLYTDTQYF.

This chain links TRBV4-1 with TRBJ2-2; D perhaps matches TRBD2 (7 bases). Germline assignment: CDR1 MGHRA and CDR2 YSYEKL. CDR3 length equals 15 residues. Trimming removed 0 bases from V and 3 bases from J, with 8 bases in between. In DNA, the CDR3 is TGCGCCAGCAGCCAAGAAGGGGGGGACACCGGGGAGCTGTTTTTT. Its translation: CASSQEGGDTGELFF.

This clonotype was counted many times. The rearrangement uses TRBV7-2 and TRBJ1-1; no reliable D call. Germline V gives CDR1 SGHTA, CDR2 FQGNSA. V was clipped by 3 bases and J by 8 bases, with 10 bases between them. The CDR3 is made up of 12 amino acids. The CDR3 sequence: CASSFSRVEAFF. The CDR3 nucleotides read TGTGCCAGCAGCTTCTCTAGGGTGGAAGCTTTCTTT.

This clonotype was counted between two and nine times. This chain uses TRBV25-1 with TRBJ1-6; D call uncertain. V dropped 0 bases and J dropped 2 bases, with 5 bases sitting between them. This CDR3 contains 15 residues. Germline values: CDR1 MGHDK, CDR2 SYGVNS. CDR3 in amino acids: CASSEYYTYNSPLHF. CDR3 nucleotide sequence: TGTGCCAGCAGTGAATATTACACCTATAATTCACCCCTCCACTTT.